This is a list of T cell receptor beta chains from one sample in a study of blood T cells in healthy people across ages. MiXCR, applied by TCRdb to the 5' RACE reads, yields one record per CDR3 protein. The data contain fewer than 2,000,000 distinct CDR3 sequences, roughly two fifths of them singletons. The sample taken for sequencing was blood. The receptors were sampled from a human donor in good health. Both conserved end residues are part of each CDR3. The order of the fields is V gene, D gene, J gene, clone size, CDR3 DNA, CDR3 protein. D genes are given only for firm matches. Expanded clones get a size class; other rows say once, few or many, or leave the size out.

TRBV10-3	TRBD1	TRBJ2-4	NA	TGTGCCATCAGGACCATACCAGGACAGGGAAACGACGAGCGGTACTTC	CAIRTIPGQGNDERYF
TRBV20-1	NA	TRBJ2-7	few	TGCAGTGCTTATACGACAGGCCACTCCTACGAGCAGTACTTC	CSAYTTGHSYEQYF
TRBV12-3/TRBV12-4	NA	TRBJ2-1	many	TGTGCCAGCACAGCGAGCTCCTACAATGAGCAGTTCTTC	CASTASSYNEQFF
TRBV6-2/TRBV6-3	NA	TRBJ2-7	many	TGTGCCAGCAGTTACGAGACTACCTACGAGCAGTACTTC	CASSYETTYEQYF
TRBV5-4	NA	TRBJ1-4	NA	TGTGCCAGCTCTAGACCGGGCAGCCAAGGGGGGACTCGACTGTTTTTT	CASSRPGSQGGTRLFF
TRBV2	TRBD1	TRBJ1-2	NA	TGTGCCAGCGACATGGAGGGGGCCTCTGGCTACACCTTC	CASDMEGASGYTF
TRBV28	TRBD2	TRBJ2-7	NA	TGTGCCAGCAGTAACGCGCTAGCGGGGCCATACGAGCAGTACTTC	CASSNALAGPYEQYF
TRBV30	NA	TRBJ1-1	NA	TGTGCCTGGCAGCTCCGGGGGGGCACTGAAGCTTTCTTT	CAWQLRGGTEAFF
TRBV9	TRBD2	TRBJ2-3	NA	TGTGCCAGCAGCGTAGATCAGGGACTAGCGACGATATACACAGATACGCAGTATTTT	CASSVDQGLATIYTDTQYF
TRBV20-1	NA	TRBJ1-5	NA	TGCAGTGCTAATCAGGACAATCGCAATCAGCCCCAGCATTTT	CSANQDNRNQPQHF
TRBV6-4	NA	TRBJ2-2	NA	TGTGCCAGCAGTGAGACACAGAACACCGGGGAGCTGTTTTTT	CASSETQNTGELFF
TRBV11-3	TRBD1	TRBJ1-1	NA	TGTGCCAGCAGCTTAGACAAAGGCCCAGACAGGGAGGGAGAGGCTTTCTTT	CASSLDKGPDREGEAFF
TRBV6-2/TRBV6-3	TRBD2	TRBJ2-5	NA	TGTGCCAGCAGACTAAGCGGGGGGGTCAGGGAGACCCAGTACTTC	CASRLSGGVRETQYF
TRBV29-1	NA	TRBJ2-3	NA	TGCAGCGTTCGCGATGGGCGAGATACGCAGTATTTT	CSVRDGRDTQYF
TRBV5-1	TRBD1	TRBJ1-1	NA	TGCGCCAGCAGCCGGTACGGGACAGGGGGCAACACTGAAGCTTTCTTT	CASSRYGTGGNTEAFF
TRBV4-2	TRBD2	TRBJ2-5	NA	TGTGCCAGCAGCCAAGATCCGCGGGGGGGCGCGGAGACCCAGTACTTC	CASSQDPRGGAETQYF
TRBV18	NA	TRBJ2-1	many	TGTGCCAGCTCACCACCGGCAAGCAATGAGCAGTTCTTC	CASSPPASNEQFF
TRBV20-1	NA	TRBJ1-1	many	TGCAGTGCTAGAGATGGGGGGGACACTGAAGCTTTCTTT	CSARDGGDTEAFF
TRBV7-7	NA	TRBJ2-3	few	TGTGCCAGCAGCTTATACTTTGGAGATACGCAGTATTTT	CASSLYFGDTQYF
TRBV11-2	NA	TRBJ2-1	many	TGTGCCAGCAGCTTTGGCCGTATAGTCGGCCCCTTCGTTGAGCAGTTCTTC	CASSFGRIVGPFVEQFF
TRBV6-2/TRBV6-3	NA	TRBJ1-5	NA	TGTGCCACCTCCGACCGGGTCAAGGATCAGCCCCAGCATTTT	CATSDRVKDQPQHF
TRBV6-1	TRBD1	TRBJ2-7	NA	TGTGCCAGCATGGGGACAGGTGAAAACTCCTACGAGCAGTACTTC	CASMGTGENSYEQYF
TRBV5-6	NA	TRBJ1-4	few	TGTGCCAGCAGCTTGTTAGGACAGACAAATGAAAAACTGTTTTTT	CASSLLGQTNEKLFF
TRBV6-5	TRBD1	TRBJ2-5	NA	TGTGCCAGCAGTTACGCCGGGACAGGGGATTCCCGACCTGAGCTAAAGTACTTC	CASSYAGTGDSRPELKYF
TRBV4-3	NA	TRBJ2-7	few	TGCGCCAGCAGCCAAATAGGGACTCGTTCCTACGAGCAGTACTTC	CASSQIGTRSYEQYF
TRBV11-2	NA	TRBJ2-7	few	TGTGCCAGCAGCTTAGGGGCAGTTGGGTACTTC	CASSLGAVGYF
TRBV7-2	NA	TRBJ1-5	NA	TGTGCCAGCAGCTTAGTTGGAGGGGAGGGCAATCAGCCCCAGCATTTT	CASSLVGGEGNQPQHF
TRBV7-3	NA	TRBJ1-5	few	TGTGCCAGCACCCCCTCCGGGGAAACGGAGCCCCAGCATTTT	CASTPSGETEPQHF
TRBV5-1	TRBD2	TRBJ2-1	NA	TGCGCCAGCAAACTGGGACTAGCGGTCTACAATGAGCAGTTCTTC	CASKLGLAVYNEQFF
TRBV12-5	NA	TRBJ2-7	NA	TGTGCTAGTGGTTTGACTCCTGCCTACGAGCAGTACTTC	CASGLTPAYEQYF
TRBV30	NA	TRBJ2-4	NA	TGTGCCTGGAGTGTATCCGGGGGAGCCAAAAACATTCAGTACTTC	CAWSVSGGAKNIQYF
TRBV20-1	TRBD1	TRBJ2-7	few	TGCAGTGCTAGGGAGCGCAGGGGGAATCACGAGCAGTACTTC	CSARERRGNHEQYF
TRBV29-1	TRBD1	TRBJ2-7	few	TGCAGCGTTGAACCATTGACAGGGGGCGGCGAGCAGTACTTC	CSVEPLTGGGEQYF
TRBV6-2/TRBV6-3	NA	TRBJ2-3	many	TGCGCCAGCAGCGGAGCCACAGATACGCAGTATTTT	CASSGATDTQYF
TRBV5-4	NA	TRBJ1-2	NA	TGTGCCAGCAGCTTGGCCTATAGCTATGGCTACACCTTC	CASSLAYSYGYTF
TRBV7-2	NA	TRBJ1-2	few	TGTGCCAGCAGCCCCAGTCTGGGGCAGAACTATGGCTACACCTTC	CASSPSLGQNYGYTF
TRBV4-3	NA	TRBJ2-5	NA	TGCGCCAGCAGCTACGACAGGCAAGAGACCCAGTACTTC	CASSYDRQETQYF
TRBV13	NA	TRBJ2-1	few	TGTGCCAGCAGCTTAGCGGGGCCTCTGAAAAATGAGCAGTTCTTC	CASSLAGPLKNEQFF
TRBV2	NA	TRBJ1-5	NA	TGTGCCAGCAGCGAGACAGTTAGCAATCAGCCCCAGCATTTT	CASSETVSNQPQHF
TRBV7-9	TRBD2	TRBJ2-7	NA	TGTGCCAACAGCTCCGGACTAGAGGGCGGCGAGCAGTACTTC	CANSSGLEGGEQYF
TRBV12-3/TRBV12-4	TRBD1	TRBJ1-1	NA	TGTGCCAGCAGTCTATCGCCCGGGACAGGGAGCGAGCACACTGAAGCTTTCTTT	CASSLSPGTGSEHTEAFF
TRBV7-2	TRBD2	TRBJ2-1	NA	TGTGCCAGCAGCCAATTGGGACTAGTTTACGGTGAGCAGTTCTTC	CASSQLGLVYGEQFF
TRBV6-6	NA	TRBJ2-3	NA	TGTGCCAGCAGTTACGGTCCCCTGCAATTCACAGATACGCAGTATTTT	CASSYGPLQFTDTQYF